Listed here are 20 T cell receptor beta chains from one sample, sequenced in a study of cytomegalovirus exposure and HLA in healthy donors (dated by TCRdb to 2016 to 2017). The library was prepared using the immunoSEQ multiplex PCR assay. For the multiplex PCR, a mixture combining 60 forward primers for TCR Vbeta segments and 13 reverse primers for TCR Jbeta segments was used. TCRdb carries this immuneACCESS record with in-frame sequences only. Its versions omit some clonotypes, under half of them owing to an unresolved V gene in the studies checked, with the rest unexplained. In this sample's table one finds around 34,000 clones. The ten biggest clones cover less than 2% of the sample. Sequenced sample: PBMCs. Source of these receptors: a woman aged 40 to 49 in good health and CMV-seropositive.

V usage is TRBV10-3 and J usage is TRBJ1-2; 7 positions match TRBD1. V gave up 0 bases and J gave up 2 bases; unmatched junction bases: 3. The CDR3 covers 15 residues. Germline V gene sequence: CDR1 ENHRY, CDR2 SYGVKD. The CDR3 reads CAISESRGQNYGYTF. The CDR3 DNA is TGTGCCATCAGTGAGTCTCGGGGACAGAACTATGGCTACACCTTC.

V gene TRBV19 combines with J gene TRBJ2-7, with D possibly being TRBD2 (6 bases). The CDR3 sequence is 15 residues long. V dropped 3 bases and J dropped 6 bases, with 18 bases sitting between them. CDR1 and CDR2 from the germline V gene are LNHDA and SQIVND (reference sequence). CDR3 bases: TGTGCCAGTAGTATTGGGCAGGGACTGCGGTCCGAGCAGTACTTC. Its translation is CASSIGQGLRSEQYF.

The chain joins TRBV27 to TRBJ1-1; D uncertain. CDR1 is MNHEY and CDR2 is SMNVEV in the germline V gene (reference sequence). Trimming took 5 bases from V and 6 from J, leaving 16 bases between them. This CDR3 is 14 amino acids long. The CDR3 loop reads CASSQMTRSAEAFF. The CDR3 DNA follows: TGTGCCAGCAGTCAAATGACCCGGAGTGCTGAAGCTTTCTTT.

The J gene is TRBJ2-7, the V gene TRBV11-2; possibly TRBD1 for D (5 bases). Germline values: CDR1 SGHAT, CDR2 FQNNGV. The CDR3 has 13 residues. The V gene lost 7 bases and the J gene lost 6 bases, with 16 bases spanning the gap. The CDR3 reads CASKLAGRSEQYF. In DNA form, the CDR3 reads TGTGCCAGCAAGCTGGCAGGGCGTAGCGAGCAGTACTTC.

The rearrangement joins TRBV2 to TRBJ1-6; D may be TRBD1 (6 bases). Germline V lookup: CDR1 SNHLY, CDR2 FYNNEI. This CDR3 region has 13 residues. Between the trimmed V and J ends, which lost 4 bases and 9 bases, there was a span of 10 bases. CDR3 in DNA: TGTGCCAGCAGTGGACAGGAAGTTTCACCCCTCCACTTT. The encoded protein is CASSGQEVSPLHF.

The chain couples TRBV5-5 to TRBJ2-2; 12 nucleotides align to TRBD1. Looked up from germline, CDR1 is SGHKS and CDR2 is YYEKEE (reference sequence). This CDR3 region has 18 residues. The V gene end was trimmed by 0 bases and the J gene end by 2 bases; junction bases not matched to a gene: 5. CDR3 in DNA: TGTGCCAGCAGCTTGGACGGGACAGGGGGCAGAAACACCGGGGAGCTGTTTTTT. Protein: CASSLDGTGGRNTGELFF.

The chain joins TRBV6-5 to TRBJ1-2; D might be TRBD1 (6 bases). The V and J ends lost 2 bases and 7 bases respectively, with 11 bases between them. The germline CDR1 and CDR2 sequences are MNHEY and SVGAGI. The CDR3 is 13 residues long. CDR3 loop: CASSYGQQGGYTF. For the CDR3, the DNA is TGTGCCAGCAGTTACGGACAGCAAGGTGGCTACACCTTC.

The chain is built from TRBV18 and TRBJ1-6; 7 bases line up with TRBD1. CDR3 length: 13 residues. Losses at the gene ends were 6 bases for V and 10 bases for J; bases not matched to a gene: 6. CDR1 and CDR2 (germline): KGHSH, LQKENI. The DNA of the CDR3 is TGTGCCAGCTCTGACAGGGATGGATCACCCCTCCACTTT. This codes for CASSDRDGSPLHF.

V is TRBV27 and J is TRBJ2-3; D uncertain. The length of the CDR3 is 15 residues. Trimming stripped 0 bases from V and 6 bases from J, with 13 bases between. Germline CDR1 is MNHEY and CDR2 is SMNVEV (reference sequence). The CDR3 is CASSLSSLLGDTQYF. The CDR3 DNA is TGTGCCAGCAGTTTATCCAGTCTACTCGGGGATACGCAGTATTTT.

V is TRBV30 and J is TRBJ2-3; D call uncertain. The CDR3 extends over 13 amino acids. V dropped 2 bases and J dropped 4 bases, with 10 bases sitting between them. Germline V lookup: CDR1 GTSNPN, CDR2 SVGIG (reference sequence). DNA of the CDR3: TGTGCCTGGAGTCAACGACGGGCAGATACGCAGTATTTT. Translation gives CAWSQRRADTQYF.

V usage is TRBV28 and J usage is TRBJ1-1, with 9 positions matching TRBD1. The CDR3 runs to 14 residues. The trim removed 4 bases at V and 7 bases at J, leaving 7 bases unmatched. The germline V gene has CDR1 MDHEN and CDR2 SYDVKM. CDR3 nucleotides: TGTGCCAGCAGTTCCTCCGGGACAGGGAATGAAGCTTTCTTT. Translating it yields CASSSSGTGNEAFF.

The DNA for the CDR3 is TGTGCCAGCAGCTTGGGTGGCGGTGAGCAGTTCTTC. Encoded protein: CASSLGGGEQFF. V gene TRBV7-3 combines with J gene TRBJ2-1; D unclear. The CDR3 loop spans 12 amino acids. Germline V gene data show CDR1 as SGHTA and CDR2 as FQGTGA. V lost 3 bases to trimming and J lost 9 bases, with 9 bases between them.

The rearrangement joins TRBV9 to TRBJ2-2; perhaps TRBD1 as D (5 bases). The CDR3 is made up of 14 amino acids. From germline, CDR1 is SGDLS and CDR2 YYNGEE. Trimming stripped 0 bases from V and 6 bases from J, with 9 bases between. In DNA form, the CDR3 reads TGTGCCAGCAGCGTAGTAGGGGTCGCCGGGGAGCTGTTTTTT. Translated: CASSVVGVAGELFF.

CDR3 coding DNA: TGTGCCAGCAGCGGTGGCGGCGGGGCCGAAGAGCAGTTCTTC. Translation gives CASSGGGGAEEQFF. The rearrangement uses TRBV9 and TRBJ2-1; D might be TRBD2 (6 bases). Germline CDR1 is SGDLS and CDR2 is YYNGEE. V was cut by 3 bases and J by 10 bases, with 17 bases left in between. This CDR3 is 14 amino acids long.

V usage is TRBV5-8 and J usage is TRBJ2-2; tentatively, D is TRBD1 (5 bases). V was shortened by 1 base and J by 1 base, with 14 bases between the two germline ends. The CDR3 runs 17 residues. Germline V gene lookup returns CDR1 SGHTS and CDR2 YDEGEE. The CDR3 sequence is CASSLLFGQMNTGELFF. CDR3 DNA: TGTGCCAGCAGCTTGTTATTTGGACAAATGAACACCGGGGAGCTGTTTTTT.

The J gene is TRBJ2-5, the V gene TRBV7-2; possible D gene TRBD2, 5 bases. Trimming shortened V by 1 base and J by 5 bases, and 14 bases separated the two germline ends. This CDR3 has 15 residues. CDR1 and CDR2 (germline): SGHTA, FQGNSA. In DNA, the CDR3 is TGTGCCAGCAGCTTAGATTTTAGCGAATCGGAGACCCAGTACTTC. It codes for CASSLDFSESETQYF.

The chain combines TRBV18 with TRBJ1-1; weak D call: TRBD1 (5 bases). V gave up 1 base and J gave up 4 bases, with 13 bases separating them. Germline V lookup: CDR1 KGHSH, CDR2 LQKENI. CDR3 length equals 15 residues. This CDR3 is CASSPQGIGVTEAFF. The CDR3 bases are TGTGCCAGCTCACCACAGGGGATTGGAGTCACTGAAGCTTTCTTT.

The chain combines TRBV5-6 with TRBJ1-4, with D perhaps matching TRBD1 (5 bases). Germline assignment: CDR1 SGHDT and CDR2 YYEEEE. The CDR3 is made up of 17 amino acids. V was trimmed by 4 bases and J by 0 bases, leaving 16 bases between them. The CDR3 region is CASSQKQVVSTNEKLFF. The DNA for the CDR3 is TGTGCCAGCAGCCAGAAACAGGTCGTCTCAACTAATGAAAAACTGTTTTTT.

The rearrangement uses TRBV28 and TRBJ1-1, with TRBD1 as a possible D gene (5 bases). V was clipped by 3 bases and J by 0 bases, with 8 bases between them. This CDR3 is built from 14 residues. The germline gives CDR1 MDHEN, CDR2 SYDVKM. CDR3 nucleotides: TGTGCCAGCAGTTTTGCAGGGATGAACACTGAAGCTTTCTTT. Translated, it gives CASSFAGMNTEAFF.

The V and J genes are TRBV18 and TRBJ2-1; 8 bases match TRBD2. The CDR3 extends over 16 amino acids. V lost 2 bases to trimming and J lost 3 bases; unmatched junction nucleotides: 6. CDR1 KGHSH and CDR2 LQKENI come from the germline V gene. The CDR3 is CASSPVSGGNYNEQFF. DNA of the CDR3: TGTGCCAGCTCACCAGTGAGCGGGGGAAACTACAATGAGCAGTTCTTC.